The clone carrying this T cell receptor beta chain turned up a few times. Using its own MiXCR run on the PCR reads, TCRdb lists one record per CDR3 protein. The sample has 97,000 or so distinct CDR3 sequences, about half seen once; the top ten hold approximately 13%. The data originate from a study of CDR3 diversity in severe acne. The CDR3 is made up of 17 amino acids. The germline V and J ends were trimmed by 0 bases and 0 bases, with 12 bases remaining between them. Germline CDR1 and CDR2: LNHDA and SQIVND (reference sequence). The sequence derives from a male donor with acne. The specimen sequenced was blood. This chain connects TRBV19 to TRBJ2-1, with a weak D call TRBD2 (7 bases). The CDR3, as DNA: TGTGCCAGTAGTATAGACCGGGGGGCCATCTCCTACAATGAGCAGTTCTTC. It codes for CASSIDRGAISYNEQFF.